One and the same sample provided the 19 T cell receptor beta chains below, sequenced in a study of blood T cells in healthy people across ages. The second PCR ran roughly 6 to 11 cycles with a sample-barcoded 5' primer and J-beta primers. Via MiXCR, TCRdb re-called the 5' RACE reads, giving one row per CDR3 protein. The sample carries about 1.6 million distinct CDR3 sequences, roughly 32% recorded once. The specimen sequenced was blood. Receptors originate from a young woman in good health.

This clonotype occurred a few times. The CDR3 region is CAISEPGGLEPQHF. CDR3 nucleotide sequence: TGTGCCATCAGTGAGCCCGGGGGCTTGGAGCCCCAGCATTTT. The V gene is TRBV10-3, the J gene TRBJ1-5; weak D call: TRBD1 (6 bases). Trimming removed 2 bases from V and 8 bases from J, with 13 bases in between. The germline V gene has CDR1 ENHRY and CDR2 SYGVKD. The CDR3 extends over 14 amino acids.

This chain links TRBV18 with TRBJ2-6; D is perhaps TRBD1 (5 bases). V was clipped by 1 base and J by 0 bases, with 10 bases between them. From germline, CDR1 is KGHSH and CDR2 LQKENI. This CDR3 region has 17 residues. CDR3 DNA sequence: TGTGCCAGCTCACCACGTAAAAGGGGCTCTGGGGCCAACGTCCTGACTTTC. This codes for CASSPRKRGSGANVLTF.

The sample holds a few counts of this clonotype. This chain links TRBV2 with TRBJ2-7; D gene ambiguous. The V end lost 8 bases, the J end lost 6 bases, and 17 bases lay between the germline ends. Germline CDR1 SNHLY, CDR2 FYNNEI. This CDR3 comprises 13 residues. The CDR3 sequence is CASEDSSLSEQYF. For the CDR3, the DNA is TGTGCCAGCGAGGATAGTAGTTTGAGCGAGCAGTACTTC.

The V gene is TRBV6-5, the J gene TRBJ2-5; D not certain. The CDR3 is made up of 14 amino acids. CDR1 and CDR2 (germline): MNHEY, SVGAGI. V lost 3 bases to trimming and J lost 5 bases, with 13 bases between them. CDR3 residues: CASSYDWVKETQYF. CDR3 nucleotide sequence: TGTGCCAGCAGTTATGACTGGGTTAAGGAGACCCAGTACTTC.

For the CDR3, the DNA is TGTGCCACCAGCAGAGAAGGACTAGCCCATTCCCCCCAGTACTTC. Translation gives CATSREGLAHSPQYF. V is TRBV15 and J is TRBJ2-5, with 8 bases aligning to TRBD2. Germline V gene data show CDR1 as LNHNV and CDR2 as YYDKDF (reference sequence). This CDR3 is 15 amino acids long. With V trimmed by 0 bases and J by 9 bases, 9 bases remained unmatched. Combining the CDR3 with reference TRBV15 and TRBJ2-5 gives the whole variable domain DAMVIQNPRYQVTQFGKPVTLSCSQTLNHNVMYWYQQKSSQAPKLLFHYYDKDFNNEADTPDNFQSRRPNTSFCFLDIRSPGLGDTAMYLCATSREGLAHSPQYFGPGTRLLVL.

The chain has TRBV6-6 and TRBJ1-4, with no clear D. Germline lookup yields CDR1 MNHNY and CDR2 SVGAGI (reference sequence). This CDR3 is built from 14 residues. V was cut by 6 bases and J by 0 bases, with 8 bases left in between. CDR3 region: CASRRMATNEKLFF. The CDR3 nucleotides read TGTGCCAGCAGACGAATGGCAACTAATGAAAAACTGTTTTTT.

The chain joins TRBV7-2 to TRBJ2-5; D remains unclear. The length of the CDR3 is 16 residues. Looked up from germline, CDR1 is SGHTA and CDR2 is FQGNSA. Between the trimmed V and J ends, which lost 5 bases and 4 bases, there was a span of 20 bases. The CDR3: CASSAVGRPKRETQYF. The CDR3 DNA is TGTGCCAGCAGCGCAGTCGGGCGACCTAAGAGAGAGACCCAGTACTTC.

The chain carries TRBV25-1 and TRBJ2-7; the match to TRBD1 covers 7 bases. This CDR3 comprises 15 residues. Germline V gene lookup returns CDR1 MGHDK and CDR2 SYGVNS. With 4 bases clipped from V and 5 bases from J, the junction kept 11 bases outside the gene matches. Written as DNA, the CDR3 is TGTGCCAGCAGTGGTTCGTCGACAGGGAGCAACGAGCAGTACTTC. Protein product: CASSGSSTGSNEQYF.

This CDR3 reads CASSSGGLAGGTSHRTDTQYF. DNA for the CDR3: TGTGCCAGCAGCTCAGGGGGTCTAGCGGGGGGAACGTCTCATCGCACAGATACGCAGTATTTT. The genes are TRBV11-1 and TRBJ2-3; TRBD2 matches 11 bases. The CDR3 is made up of 21 amino acids. J gave up 1 base and V 4 bases, and 19 bases lay outside the gene matches. Germline CDR1 SGHAT, CDR2 FQDESV (reference sequence).

The chain has TRBV7-8 and TRBJ1-1, with D unresolved. The CDR3 runs to 15 residues. V was trimmed by 4 bases and J by 5 bases, leaving 17 bases between them. CDR1 and CDR2 from the germline V gene are SGHVS and FQNEAQ. The CDR3 protein is CASSSNSGMGTEAFF. In nucleotides, the CDR3 is TGTGCCAGCAGCTCGAACAGCGGAATGGGAACTGAAGCTTTCTTT.

This clonotype has only a few counts. The chain combines TRBV7-9 with TRBJ2-7, with D possibly TRBD1 on 6 matching bases. V was trimmed by 4 bases and J by 3 bases, leaving 16 bases between them. In germline, CDR1 is SEHNR, CDR2 FQNEAQ (reference sequence). The CDR3 has 15 residues. The DNA for the CDR3 is TGTGCCAGCAGCTCAATCCAGGGGCCGTTCTACGAGCAGTACTTC. This translates into CASSSIQGPFYEQYF.

This clonotype was seen more than once but under ten times. J is TRBJ1-1 and V is TRBV20-1, with TRBD1 as a possible D gene (6 bases). V gave up 3 bases and J gave up 7 bases, with 9 bases separating them. Germline values: CDR1 DFQATT, CDR2 SNEGSKA (reference sequence). The CDR3 runs to 11 residues. The chain's CDR3 is CSARQGREAFF. CDR3 DNA: TGCAGTGCTAGGCAGGGGCGTGAAGCTTTCTTT.

The V gene is TRBV25-1, the J gene TRBJ1-5, with D tentatively TRBD1 (6 bases). There are 19 residues in the CDR3. Trimming took 6 bases from V and 2 from J, leaving 26 bases between them. CDR1 is MGHDK, CDR2 SYGVNS, per germline. DNA of the CDR3: TGTGCCAGCAGCGGAATTGGGGCGGAGGGGGGCAAGGGCAATCAGCCCCAGCATTTT. Protein: CASSGIGAEGGKGNQPQHF.

The chain links TRBV6-5 to TRBJ2-1; 9 positions match TRBD2. Trimming cost V 0 bases and J 8 bases; bases outside gene matches: 8. Germline V gene sequence: CDR1 MNHEY, CDR2 SVGAGI. The CDR3 is 16 residues long. The CDR3 sequence: CASSYSISGGYDEQFF. The CDR3 nucleotides read TGTGCCAGCAGTTACTCGATTAGCGGGGGTTACGATGAGCAGTTCTTC.

V is TRBV5-6 and J is TRBJ2-6; tentatively, D is TRBD1 (5 bases). CDR1 SGHDT and CDR2 YYEEEE come from the germline V gene. The germline V and J ends were trimmed by 4 bases and 5 bases, with 10 bases remaining between them. The CDR3 has 14 residues. The CDR3 region has the DNA TGTGCCAGCAGCCTTTCAGGGAGGGCCAACGTCCTGACTTTC. Translating gives CASSLSGRANVLTF.

This clonotype was observed a handful of times. This chain joins TRBV7-3 and TRBJ2-3; D remains unclear. V dropped 5 bases and J dropped 0 bases, with 12 bases sitting between them. Germline V gene data show CDR1 as SGHTA and CDR2 as FQGTGA. This CDR3 region has 15 residues. The CDR3 coding sequence is TGTGCCAGCAGCCCGGCCCCGTCTAGCACAGATACGCAGTATTTT. Residues: CASSPAPSSTDTQYF. Full variable domain (outside the CDR3, taken from reference TRBV7-3 and TRBJ2-3): GAGVSQTPSNKVTEKGKYVELRCDPISGHTALYWYRQSLGQGPEFLIYFQGTGAADDSGLPNDRFFAVRPEGSVSTLKIQRTERGDSAVYLCASSPAPSSTDTQYFGPGTRLTVL.

This chain joins TRBV6-5 and TRBJ1-2; D possibly corresponds to TRBD1 (5 bases). Germline V gene sequence: CDR1 MNHEY, CDR2 SVGAGI. Trimming took 7 bases from V and 1 from J, leaving 13 bases between them. The CDR3 has 14 residues. CDR3 sequence reads: CASTTQGGNYGYTF. Here the CDR3 DNA reads TGTGCCAGCACAACCCAGGGTGGTAACTATGGCTACACCTTC.

CDR3 residues: CASSDGVANEKLFF. CDR3 DNA: TGTGCCAGCAGCGATGGGGTCGCTAATGAAAAACTGTTTTTT. The chain carries TRBV7-6 and TRBJ1-4; D not certain. There are 14 residues in the CDR3. V gave up 5 bases and J gave up 3 bases, with 10 bases separating them. Germline loops: CDR1 SGHVS, CDR2 FNYEAQ.

The chain uses TRBV24-1 and TRBJ2-6; D gene uncertain. Germline loops: CDR1 KGHDR, CDR2 SFDVKD. The CDR3 contains 16 residues. V dropped 3 bases and J dropped 0 bases, with 8 bases sitting between them. Here the CDR3 DNA reads TGTGCCACCAGTGATGGACGGCGCTCTGGGGCCAACGTCCTGACTTTC. Translating gives CATSDGRRSGANVLTF.